These 6 T cell receptor beta chains originate from one sample sequenced in a study of Ad26.COV2.S vaccination and SARS-CoV-2 variants. Treatment denoted: around 19 received Ad26.COV2.S at low or high dose, single or two shots; 5 received placebo; per-sample allocation not given. After the first vaccine or placebo injection, samples were drawn on day 63. Only in-frame clones appear in the TCRdb table, and some are missing; sequencing was by immunoSEQ multiplex PCR. The table has around 320,000 clones, about 86% seen once. The source was peripheral blood, collected in a trial of Ad26.COV2.S vaccine versus placebo. The source is a person between 18 and 65 years old who received the Ad26.COV2.S COVID-19 vaccine or a placebo.

This clone was counted once. Here the CDR3 reads CSALGGTEAFF. The DNA for the CDR3 is TGCAGTGCTCTGGGGGGCACTGAAGCTTTCTTT. The chain links TRBV20-1 to TRBJ1-1; D might be TRBD1 (5 bases). V shed 5 bases and J shed 4 bases, with 8 bases lying between them. The CDR3 spans 11 residues. CDR1 is DFQATT, CDR2 SNEGSKA, per germline (reference sequence).

The chain uses TRBV12-3 or TRBV12-4 and TRBJ1-4; D remains unclear. V was pared by 6 bases and J by 4 bases, with 9 bases between. The CDR3 covers 13 residues. CDR3 DNA sequence: TGTGCCAGCAGCGGACTGATTAATGAAAAACTGTTTTTT. Translation gives CASSGLINEKLFF.

The DNA for the CDR3 is TGCGCCAGCAGCTTGGTTGGGACAGTTGACTACACCTTC. It translates to CASSLVGTVDYTF. The chain joins TRBV5-1 to TRBJ1-2, with 7 nucleotides matching TRBD1. The CDR3 is made up of 13 amino acids. The trim removed 0 bases at V and 10 bases at J, leaving 6 bases unmatched. Germline V gene data show CDR1 as SGHRS and CDR2 as YFSETQ. Full variable domain (missing parts from reference TRBV5-1 and TRBJ1-2): KAGVTQTPRYLIKTRGQQVTLSCSPISGHRSVSWYQQTPGQGLQFLFEYFSETQRNKGNFPGRFSGRQFSNSRSEMNVSTLELGDSALYLCASSLVGTVDYTFGSGTRLTVV.

The genes are TRBV7-6 and TRBJ1-1; D is undetermined. Germline loops: CDR1 SGHVS, CDR2 FNYEAQ. V lost 1 base and J lost 0, with 9 bases in between. The CDR3 contains 15 residues. The CDR3 bases are TGTGCCAGCAGCTTAGATGGCCAGGTGAACACTGAAGCTTTCTTT. Translated: CASSLDGQVNTEAFF.

This clone has a single count. The chain joins TRBV5-1 to TRBJ2-3, with 8 bases identical to TRBD2. The CDR3 loop spans 18 amino acids. J gave up 0 bases and V 0 bases, and 9 bases lay outside the gene matches. The germline V gene encodes CDR1 SGHRS and CDR2 YFSETQ. CDR3 sequence: CASSLGSTGGLSTDTQYF. DNA of the CDR3: TGCGCCAGCAGCTTGGGGTCTACGGGGGGGCTTAGCACAGATACGCAGTATTTT.

The chain couples TRBV6-2 or TRBV6-3 to TRBJ1-6, with TRBD1 matching over 9 bases. V was pared by 6 bases and J by 10 bases, with 13 bases of the junction left unmatched. Germline assignment: CDR1 MNHEY and CDR2 SVGEGT. The CDR3 has 16 residues. CDR3 sequence: CASSLPTGTGSSPLHF. The CDR3 nucleotides read TGTGCCAGCAGCCTACCGACCGGGACAGGGTCCTCACCCCTCCACTTT.